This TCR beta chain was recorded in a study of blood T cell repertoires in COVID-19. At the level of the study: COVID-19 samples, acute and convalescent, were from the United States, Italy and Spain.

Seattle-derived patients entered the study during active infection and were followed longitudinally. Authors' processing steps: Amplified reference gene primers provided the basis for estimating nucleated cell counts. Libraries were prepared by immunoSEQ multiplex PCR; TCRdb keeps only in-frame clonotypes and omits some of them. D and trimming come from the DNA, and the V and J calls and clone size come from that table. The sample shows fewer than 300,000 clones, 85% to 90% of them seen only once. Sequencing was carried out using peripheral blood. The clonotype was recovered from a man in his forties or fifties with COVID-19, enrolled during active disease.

The CDR3 DNA sequence: TGTGCCAGCTCGCAGGACAGGGGGAGGCCCCAGCATTTT. Translated: CASSQDRGRPQHF. The chain links TRBV18 to TRBJ1-5, with 10 positions matching TRBD1. The V gene end was trimmed by 6 bases and the J gene end by 9 bases; junction bases not matched to a gene: 5. Germline loops: CDR1 KGHSH, CDR2 LQKENI. The CDR3 is 13 amino acids.